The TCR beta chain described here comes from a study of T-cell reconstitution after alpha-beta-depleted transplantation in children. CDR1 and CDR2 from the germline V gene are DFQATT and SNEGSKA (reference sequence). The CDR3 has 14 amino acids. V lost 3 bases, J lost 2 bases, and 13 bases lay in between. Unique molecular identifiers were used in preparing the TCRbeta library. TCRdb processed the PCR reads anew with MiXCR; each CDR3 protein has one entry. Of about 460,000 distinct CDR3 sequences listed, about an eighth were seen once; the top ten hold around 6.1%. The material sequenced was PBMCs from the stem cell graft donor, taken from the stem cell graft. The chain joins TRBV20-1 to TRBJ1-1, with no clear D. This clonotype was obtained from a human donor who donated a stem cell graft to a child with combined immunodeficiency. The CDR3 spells CSASSWVINTEAFF. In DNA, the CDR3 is TGCAGTGCTAGCTCGTGGGTGATAAACACTGAAGCTTTCTTT.